This T cell receptor (beta chain) came from a study of blood T cell repertoires in COVID-19. Overall study: Some COVID-19 samples were acute and others convalescent; all came from the United States, Italy and Spain. T cells, B-cell-depleted T cells, or PBMCs supplied cDNA or gDNA.

Study processing details: Amplification of reference gene primers provided the estimated nucleated cell counts. Sequencing was performed with immunoSEQ multiplex PCR; in TCRdb, only in-frame clones are kept and a portion is missing. For V, J and clone size, that table is used; D and trimming come from the DNA. The sample lists under 150,000 clones, more than 80% occurring once. This clone was detected a few times. Sequenced material: peripheral blood. This TCR was recovered from a human donor in a cohort sampled during active COVID-19.

Here the CDR3 reads CAWRRQGRETQYF. The DNA for the CDR3 is TGTGCCTGGAGAAGGCAGGGCCGGGAGACCCAGTACTTC. The genes are TRBV30 and TRBJ2-5; a possible D gene is TRBD1 (5 bases). V was trimmed by 3 bases and J by 5 bases, leaving 13 bases between them. CDR3 size: 13 residues. The germline V gene has CDR1 GTSNPN and CDR2 SVGIG (reference sequence).